The 28 T cell receptor beta chains given below trace back to one sample, sequenced in a study of shared clonotypes between healthy human individuals. The protocol was immunoSEQ multiplex PCR, while the TCRdb copy is restricted to in-frame clones and leaves out a portion. The data contain over a million clones, about 96% of them seen just once; the ten biggest clones take up roughly 1.2%. Sequencing was performed on naive CD4+ T cells sorted from blood. Subset in this sample: CD45RA+ positively selected. The origin of the receptors is a man aged 30 to 39 in good health.

This clone occurred once. The chain uses TRBV4-3 and TRBJ2-1; D may be TRBD1 (6 bases). From germline, CDR1 is LGHNA and CDR2 YSLEER. Trimming took 0 bases from V and 2 from J, leaving 14 bases between them. The CDR3 is made up of 17 amino acids. This CDR3 reads CASSQDLQGPTYNEQFF. The CDR3 nucleotides read TGCGCCAGCAGCCAAGATTTGCAGGGGCCTACCTACAATGAGCAGTTCTTC.

This rearrangement joins TRBV19 to TRBJ1-5, with D perhaps matching TRBD1 (5 bases). CDR3 length: 15 residues. V dropped 3 bases and J dropped 9 bases, with 18 bases sitting between them. Germline V CDR1 and CDR2: LNHDA, SQIVND (reference sequence). The CDR3 protein is CASSIGQGGKWPQHF. The CDR3 DNA follows: TGTGCCAGTAGTATTGGCCAGGGCGGCAAATGGCCCCAGCATTTT.

The chain couples TRBV6-5 to TRBJ1-2, with D tentatively TRBD1 (5 bases). This CDR3 comprises 13 residues. With 6 bases removed from V and 8 bases from J, the gap between germline ends came to 16 bases. The germline V gene encodes CDR1 MNHEY and CDR2 SVGAGI. The CDR3 loop is CASSVIRGFGYTF. The CDR3 coding sequence is TGTGCCAGCAGCGTTATTAGGGGATTCGGCTACACCTTC.

This chain links TRBV9 with TRBJ1-3; no firm D call. This CDR3 region has 18 residues. Germline V CDR1 and CDR2: SGDLS, YYNGEE. Deletions cut 4 bases from V and 0 bases from J, with 20 bases between. DNA for the CDR3: TGTGCCAGCAGCAGGACGGATACCTCCTTTGTCTCTGGAAACACCATATATTTT. Protein sequence: CASSRTDTSFVSGNTIYF.

The gene calls are TRBV6-1 and TRBJ2-7; 7 bases are a match to TRBD1. Trimming at V came to 5 bases and at J to 0 bases, leaving 4 bases not matched to a gene. This CDR3 comprises 14 residues. Germline CDR1 is MNHNS and CDR2 is SASEGT. The CDR3 DNA sequence: TGTGCCAGCAGTATACAGGGGCCCTCCTACGAGCAGTACTTC. This codes for CASSIQGPSYEQYF.

The chain is built from TRBV18 and TRBJ1-5; the D is unclear. Germline CDR1 is KGHSH and CDR2 is LQKENI. V dropped 3 bases and J dropped 5 bases, with 8 bases sitting between them. The CDR3 consists of 13 residues. In DNA form, the CDR3 reads TGTGCCAGCTCACCTTCCCGGGATCAGCCCCAGCATTTT. Protein product: CASSPSRDQPQHF.

The chain links TRBV28 to TRBJ2-7; 13 bases fit TRBD2. Per the germline V gene, CDR1 is MDHEN and CDR2 is SYDVKM. The CDR3 contains 20 residues. The trim removed 3 bases at V and 0 bases at J, leaving 14 bases unmatched. CDR3 loop: CASSFPLPGLAGTPSYEQYF. CDR3 bases: TGTGCCAGCAGTTTCCCCCTCCCGGGACTAGCGGGGACCCCCTCCTACGAGCAGTACTTC.

This chain joins TRBV29-1 and TRBJ2-1, with D tentatively TRBD2 (5 bases). V gave up 6 bases and J gave up 4 bases, with 10 bases separating them. CDR3 length: 12 amino acids. Germline lookup yields CDR1 SQVTM and CDR2 ANQGSEA. The CDR3 region has the DNA TGCAGCGTCGCGGAGCGGTACAATGAGCAGTTCTTC. As protein: CSVAERYNEQFF.

This chain joins TRBV19 and TRBJ2-1, with TRBD2 identical over 11 bases. V was clipped by 3 bases and J by 4 bases; unmatched bases: 5. CDR3 length: 16 amino acids. From germline, CDR1 is LNHDA and CDR2 SQIVND (reference sequence). CDR3 nucleotide sequence: TGTGCCAGTAGTATCCGGGGACTAGCGGAGTACAATGAGCAGTTCTTC. It encodes CASSIRGLAEYNEQFF.

The V and J genes are TRBV28 and TRBJ2-5, with D maybe TRBD1 (6 bases). The V end was cut by 6 bases, the J end by 1 base, with 12 bases between. CDR3 length: 14 amino acids. Germline values: CDR1 MDHEN, CDR2 SYDVKM. The CDR3 here is CASRSGVLQETQYF. The CDR3 nucleotides are TGTGCCAGCAGGTCAGGGGTCCTCCAAGAGACCCAGTACTTC.

The chain has TRBV7-9 and TRBJ2-7; 8 nucleotides match TRBD1. The V gene end was trimmed by 5 bases and the J gene end by 4 bases; junction bases not matched to a gene: 7. This CDR3 region has 14 residues. Germline lookup yields CDR1 SEHNR and CDR2 FQNEAQ (reference sequence). The CDR3: CASSLGQGMYEQYF. The DNA for the CDR3 is TGTGCCAGCAGCCTCGGACAGGGTATGTACGAGCAGTACTTC.

The rearrangement links TRBV28 to TRBJ2-7; D not resolved. This CDR3 is 16 amino acids long. Looked up from germline, CDR1 is MDHEN and CDR2 is SYDVKM. Trimming stripped 7 bases from V and 0 bases from J, with 19 bases between. The CDR3 nucleotides read TGTGCCAGCACCCCCATAGGTTCGGCCTCCTCCTACGAGCAGTACTTC. It encodes CASTPIGSASSYEQYF.

In this sample, this clone turned up once. Its ends do not fully match the called genes, so a read error is possible. The rearrangement uses TRBV7-2 and TRBJ2-7, with 11 positions matching TRBD2. This CDR3 is 15 amino acids long. In germline, CDR1 is SGHTA, CDR2 FQGNSA. The DNA of the CDR3 is TGTGCCAGCAGCATAGCGGGAGGGCATTCCTACGAGCAGTACTTC. It translates to CASSIAGGHSYEQYF.

The chain is built from TRBV18 and TRBJ1-2; 7 bases match TRBD1. This CDR3 has 14 amino acids. The J segment lost 5 bases and the V segment lost 1 base, leaving 4 bases of the junction unmatched. Looked up from germline, CDR1 is KGHSH and CDR2 is LQKENI. This CDR3 reads CASSPLGTAYGYTF. The CDR3 bases are TGTGCCAGCTCACCACTTGGGACAGCGTATGGCTACACCTTC.

This clone was seen only once. In the same sample, other DNA sequences code for this CDR3. The V call is TRBV7-9, the J call TRBJ2-1; D remains unclear. Germline CDR1 is SEHNR and CDR2 is FQNEAQ (reference sequence). V shed 9 bases and J shed 5 bases, with 5 bases lying between them. The CDR3 has 10 amino acids. The CDR3 bases are TGTGCCAGTAGCCACAATGAGCAGTTCTTC. As protein: CASSHNEQFF.

The chain combines TRBV5-4 with TRBJ2-3; 12 bases are shared with TRBD2. J was trimmed by 6 bases and V by 6 bases; bases with no gene match: 11. Germline V CDR1 and CDR2: SGHNT, YYREEE (reference sequence). There are 16 residues in the CDR3. The CDR3 protein is CASTVLAGGGRDTQYF. DNA for the CDR3: TGTGCCAGCACCGTACTAGCGGGAGGCGGGCGGGATACGCAGTATTTT.

V usage is TRBV5-6 and J usage is TRBJ1-2; D is ambiguous. Per the germline V gene, CDR1 is SGHDT and CDR2 is YYEEEE. Trimming stripped 0 bases from V and 2 bases from J, with 8 bases between. CDR3 size: 14 residues. In nucleotides, the CDR3 is TGTGCCAGCAGCTTGGGGGTCCAGAACTATGGCTACACCTTC. Protein sequence: CASSLGVQNYGYTF. The whole variable domain, filled in from reference TRBV5-6 and TRBJ1-2, reads DAGVTQSPTHLIKTRGQQVTLRCSPKSGHDTVSWYQQALGQGPQFIFQYYEEEERQRGNFPDRFSGHQFPNYSSELNVNALLLGDSALYLCASSLGVQNYGYTFGSGTRLTVV.

CDR3 sequence (DNA): TGTGCCAGCAGCTTAAGCGGGACTATCAATGAGCAGTTCTTC. The encoded protein is CASSLSGTINEQFF. This chain joins TRBV5-4 and TRBJ2-1, with TRBD2 matching over 7 bases. J gave up 6 bases and V 2 bases, and 5 bases lay outside the gene matches. This CDR3 comprises 14 residues. Germline CDR1 and CDR2: SGHNT and YYREEE (reference sequence).

V and J are TRBV7-9 and TRBJ1-2; 7 bases match TRBD1. Unmatched junction bases numbered 5, after V lost 5 bases and J lost 8 bases. The CDR3 is 12 residues long. Looked up from germline, CDR1 is SEHNR and CDR2 is FQNEAQ (reference sequence). CDR3 bases: TGTGCCAGCAGCGAGGGACAGAGCGGCTACACCTTC. This sequence encodes CASSEGQSGYTF.

The rearrangement joins TRBV21-1 to TRBJ2-2; the table's D call, TRBD1, was not checked against the DNA. TRBV21-1 is reported as a pseudogene. This CDR3 contains 15 residues. CDR3 in amino acids: CASIGGRGITGELFF. CDR3 sequence (DNA): TGTGCCAGCATCGGGGGCAGGGGGATCACCGGGGAGCTGTTTTTT.

The chain combines TRBV6-5 with TRBJ2-3; 12 positions match TRBD2. This CDR3 has 16 amino acids. Germline V gene lookup returns CDR1 MNHEY and CDR2 SVGAGI. V was pared by 4 bases and J by 5 bases, with 7 bases of the junction left unmatched. This CDR3 is CASSFGLAGSGDTQYF. In DNA, the CDR3 is TGTGCCAGCAGTTTTGGACTAGCGGGGTCTGGAGATACGCAGTATTTT.

The rearrangement uses TRBV7-9 and TRBJ1-4; D unclear. V shed 5 bases and J shed 10 bases, with 20 bases lying between them. Germline CDR1 is SEHNR and CDR2 is FQNEAQ (reference sequence). This CDR3 is 15 amino acids long. The DNA of the CDR3 is TGTGCCAGCAGCGCCCCTTTAAGGAGCGTTGGAAAACTGTTTTTT. This codes for CASSAPLRSVGKLFF.

The chain uses TRBV6-5 and TRBJ2-1; 7 nucleotides line up with TRBD2. Per the germline V gene, CDR1 is MNHEY and CDR2 is SVGAGI. V lost 5 bases to trimming and J lost 4 bases; unmatched junction nucleotides: 8. The CDR3 sequence is 15 residues long. The CDR3 sequence is CASSQTSIRYNEQFF. DNA of the CDR3: TGTGCCAGCAGTCAGACTAGCATACGATACAATGAGCAGTTCTTC.

The chain joins TRBV18 to TRBJ1-1; D is unresolved. Germline assignment: CDR1 KGHSH and CDR2 LQKENI. The CDR3 covers 13 residues. Trimming removed 1 base at V and 1 base at J, with 4 bases between. DNA for the CDR3: TGTGCCAGCTCACCACTTACGAACACTGAAGCTTTCTTT. Its translation is CASSPLTNTEAFF.

This clone appeared once. The CDR3 loop is CSARNPSEQFF. CDR3 sequence (DNA): TGCAGTGCTCGGAACCCTTCTGAGCAGTTCTTC. The rearrangement joins TRBV20-1 to TRBJ2-1; D gene ambiguous. The CDR3 is 11 amino acids. CDR1 is DFQATT, CDR2 SNEGSKA, per germline (reference sequence). With 5 bases removed from V and 9 bases from J, the gap between germline ends came to 11 bases.

The chain has TRBV5-1 and TRBJ1-1; D possibly corresponds to TRBD1 (5 bases). V shed 2 bases and J shed 2 bases, with 13 bases lying between them. Germline CDR1 SGHRS, CDR2 YFSETQ. CDR3 length: 15 amino acids. Written as DNA, the CDR3 is TGCGCCAGCAGCTTTTTGGCAGGGAGCAACACTGAAGCTTTCTTT. Protein sequence: CASSFLAGSNTEAFF.

J is TRBJ2-1 and V is TRBV5-1, with TRBD1 identical over 7 bases. J was trimmed by 2 bases and V by 2 bases; bases with no gene match: 4. CDR3 length: 15 residues. The germline V gene encodes CDR1 SGHRS and CDR2 YFSETQ. CDR3 protein: CASSFPTGTYNEQFF. In DNA form, the CDR3 reads TGCGCCAGCAGCTTCCCGACAGGGACCTACAATGAGCAGTTCTTC. Using reference TRBV5-1 and TRBJ2-1 for the parts outside the CDR3, the full variable domain is KAGVTQTPRYLIKTRGQQVTLSCSPISGHRSVSWYQQTPGQGLQFLFEYFSETQRNKGNFPGRFSGRQFSNSRSEMNVSTLELGDSALYLCASSFPTGTYNEQFFGPGTRLTVL.

V gene TRBV6-6 combines with J gene TRBJ2-1, with TRBD2 matching 7 bases. The junction had 8 bases not matched to a gene; V was cut back by 5 bases and J by 4 bases. Germline V gives CDR1 MNHNY, CDR2 SVGAGI (reference sequence). The CDR3 totals 15 residues. CDR3 residues: CASSPSGTEYNEQFF. In DNA form, the CDR3 reads TGTGCCAGCAGTCCAAGCGGGACCGAATACAATGAGCAGTTCTTC.